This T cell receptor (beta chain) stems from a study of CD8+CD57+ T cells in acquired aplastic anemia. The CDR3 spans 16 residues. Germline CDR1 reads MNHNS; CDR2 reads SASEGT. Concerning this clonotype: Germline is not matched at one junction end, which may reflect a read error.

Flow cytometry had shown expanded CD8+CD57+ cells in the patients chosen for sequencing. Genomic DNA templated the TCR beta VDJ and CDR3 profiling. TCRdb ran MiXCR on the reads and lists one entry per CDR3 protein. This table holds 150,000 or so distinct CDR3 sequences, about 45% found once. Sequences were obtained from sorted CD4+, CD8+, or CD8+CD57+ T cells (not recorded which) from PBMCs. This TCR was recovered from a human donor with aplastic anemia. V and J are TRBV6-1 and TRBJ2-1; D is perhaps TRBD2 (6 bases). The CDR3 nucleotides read TGTACCAGCATTGGAAGGGCCGGGAGCTCCTACAATGAGCAGTTCTTC. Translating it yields CTSIGRAGSSYNEQFF.